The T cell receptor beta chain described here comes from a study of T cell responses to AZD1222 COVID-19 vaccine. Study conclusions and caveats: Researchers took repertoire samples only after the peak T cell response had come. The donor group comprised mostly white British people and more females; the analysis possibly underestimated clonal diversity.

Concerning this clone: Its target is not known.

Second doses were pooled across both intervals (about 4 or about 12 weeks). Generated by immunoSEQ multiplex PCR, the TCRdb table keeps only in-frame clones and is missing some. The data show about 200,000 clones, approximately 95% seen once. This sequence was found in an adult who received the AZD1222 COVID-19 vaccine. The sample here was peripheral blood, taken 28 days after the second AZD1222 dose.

In nucleotides, the CDR3 is TGTGCCAGTAGTGCTCCCCCCGGCACTGAAGCTTTCTTT. Translated, it gives CASSAPPGTEAFF. The chain has TRBV19 and TRBJ1-1; no clear D. The germline gives CDR1 LNHDA, CDR2 SQIVND (reference sequence). The CDR3 length is 13 residues. V lost 5 bases to trimming and J lost 4 bases, with 11 bases between them.